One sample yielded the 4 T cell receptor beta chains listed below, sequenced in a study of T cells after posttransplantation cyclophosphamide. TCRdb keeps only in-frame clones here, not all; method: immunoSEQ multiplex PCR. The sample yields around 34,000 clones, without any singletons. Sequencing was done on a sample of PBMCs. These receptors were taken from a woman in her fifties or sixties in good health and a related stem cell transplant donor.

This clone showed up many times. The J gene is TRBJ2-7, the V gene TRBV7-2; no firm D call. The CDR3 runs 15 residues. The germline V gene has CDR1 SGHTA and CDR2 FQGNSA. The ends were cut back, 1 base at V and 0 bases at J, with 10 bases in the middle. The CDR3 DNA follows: TGTGCCAGCAGCTTAGGCCAGGCCCCCTCCTACGAGCAGTACTTC. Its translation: CASSLGQAPSYEQYF.

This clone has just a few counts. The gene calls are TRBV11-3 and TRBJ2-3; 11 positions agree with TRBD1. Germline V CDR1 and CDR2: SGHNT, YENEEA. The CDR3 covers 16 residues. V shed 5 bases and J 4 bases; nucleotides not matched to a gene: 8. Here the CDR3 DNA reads TGTGCCAGCAGCCCGGGACAGGGGGAAGCGTCAGATACGCAGTATTTT. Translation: CASSPGQGEASDTQYF.

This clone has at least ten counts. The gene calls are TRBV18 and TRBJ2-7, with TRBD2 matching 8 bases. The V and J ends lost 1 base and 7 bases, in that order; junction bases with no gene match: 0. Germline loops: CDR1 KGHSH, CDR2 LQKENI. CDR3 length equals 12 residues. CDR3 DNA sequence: TGTGCCAGCTCACCACAGCGGGAGGAGCAGTACTTC. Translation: CASSPQREEQYF.

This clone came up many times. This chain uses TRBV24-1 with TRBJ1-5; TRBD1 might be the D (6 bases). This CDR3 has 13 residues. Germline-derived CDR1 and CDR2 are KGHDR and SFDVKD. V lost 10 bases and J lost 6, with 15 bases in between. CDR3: CATAPGDAQPQHF. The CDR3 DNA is TGTGCCACGGCCCCAGGGGACGCTCAGCCCCAGCATTTT.